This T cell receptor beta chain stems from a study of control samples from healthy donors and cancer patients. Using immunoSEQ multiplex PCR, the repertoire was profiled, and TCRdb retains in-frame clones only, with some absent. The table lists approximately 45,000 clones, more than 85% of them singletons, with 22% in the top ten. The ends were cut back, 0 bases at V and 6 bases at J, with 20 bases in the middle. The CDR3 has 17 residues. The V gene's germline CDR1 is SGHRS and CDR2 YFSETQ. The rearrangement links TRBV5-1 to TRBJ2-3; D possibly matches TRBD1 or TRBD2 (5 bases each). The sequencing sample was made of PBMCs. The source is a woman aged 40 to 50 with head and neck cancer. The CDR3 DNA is TGCGCCAGCAGCTTGGGCACTCGTGGGGCGCGGGTGGATACGCAGTATTTT. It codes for CASSLGTRGARVDTQYF.